The clone carrying this T cell receptor beta chain was counted a single time. This sample is part of a study of chemoradiotherapy in HPV16-positive cancers. The CDR3 spans 20 residues. Generated by immunoSEQ multiplex PCR, the TCRdb table keeps only in-frame clones and is missing some. The table records approximately 7,000 clones, almost 80% of them present only once. This receptor was identified in a human donor with HPV-associated anogenital cancer. The chain employs TRBV1 and TRBJ2-7; the table gives TRBD2 as D, unverified against the DNA. TRBV1 counts as a pseudogene. Sample acquisition took place from a patient who underwent chemoradiotherapy. The CDR3 region has the DNA TGCACCAGCAGCCAAATGAATCAGGCTAGCGGGAGGTGTATCCCCGACGAGCAGTACTTC. Translation: CTSSQMNQASGRCIPDEQYF.